This note documents a single TCR beta chain sequence. This sample was taken from a study of blood T cell repertoires in COVID-19. On the study more broadly: T cells, B-cell-depleted T cells, or PBMCs supplied cDNA or gDNA.

In the original processing: Estimation of nucleated cell counts relied on the amplification of reference gene primers. Measured with immunoSEQ multiplex PCR; TCRdb has only the in-frame clones, and not every one. V and J calls and clone size follow that table, whereas D and trimming were derived from the DNA. The table has 150,000 to 200,000 clones, about 79% seen once; the top ten hold around 24%. The V gene end was trimmed by 3 bases and the J gene end by 1 base; junction bases not matched to a gene: 4. The CDR3 extends over 16 amino acids. Germline values: CDR1 SGHRS, CDR2 YFSETQ. This sequence was found in a woman aged 70-85 years with acute or convalescent COVID-19. Specimen: peripheral blood. The gene calls are TRBV5-1 and TRBJ2-6, with 7 bases identical to TRBD1. CDR3 sequence (DNA): TGCGCCAGCAGCTGGTCACAGGGGTCTGGGGCCAACGTCCTGACTTTC. Translated: CASSWSQGSGANVLTF.